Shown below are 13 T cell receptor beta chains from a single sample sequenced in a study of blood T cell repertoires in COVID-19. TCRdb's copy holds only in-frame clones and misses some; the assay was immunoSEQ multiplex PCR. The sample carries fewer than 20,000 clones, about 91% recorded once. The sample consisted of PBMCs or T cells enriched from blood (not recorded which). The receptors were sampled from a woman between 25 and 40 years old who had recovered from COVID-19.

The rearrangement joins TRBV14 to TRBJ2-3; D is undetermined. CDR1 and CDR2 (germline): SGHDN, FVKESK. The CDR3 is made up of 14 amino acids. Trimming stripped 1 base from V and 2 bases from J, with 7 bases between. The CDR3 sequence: CASSQGLNTDTQYF. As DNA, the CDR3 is TGTGCCAGCAGCCAAGGGCTGAACACAGATACGCAGTATTTT.

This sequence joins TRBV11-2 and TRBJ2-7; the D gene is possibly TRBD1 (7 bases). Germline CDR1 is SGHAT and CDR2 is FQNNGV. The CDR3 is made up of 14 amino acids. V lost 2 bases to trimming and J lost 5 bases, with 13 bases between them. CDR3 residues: CASSLWRDRDEQYF. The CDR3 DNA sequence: TGTGCCAGCAGCTTATGGCGGGACAGAGACGAGCAGTACTTC.

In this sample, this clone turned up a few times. The CDR3 spells CASSLDPGGDGELFF. As DNA, the CDR3 is TGTGCCAGCAGCTTGGATCCCGGGGGGGACGGGGAGCTGTTTTTT. The rearrangement joins TRBV5-5 to TRBJ2-2; TRBD2 matches at 8 bases. The J segment lost 7 bases and the V segment lost 0 bases, leaving 5 bases of the junction unmatched. Germline loops: CDR1 SGHKS, CDR2 YYEKEE (reference sequence). The CDR3 contains 15 residues.

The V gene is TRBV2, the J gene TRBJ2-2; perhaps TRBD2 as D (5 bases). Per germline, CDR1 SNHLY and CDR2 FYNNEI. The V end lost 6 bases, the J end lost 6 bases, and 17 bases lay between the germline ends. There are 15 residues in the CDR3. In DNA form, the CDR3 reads TGTGCCAGCAGACGAGAAAATGCCGGGGCCGGGGAGCTGTTTTTT. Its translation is CASRRENAGAGELFF.

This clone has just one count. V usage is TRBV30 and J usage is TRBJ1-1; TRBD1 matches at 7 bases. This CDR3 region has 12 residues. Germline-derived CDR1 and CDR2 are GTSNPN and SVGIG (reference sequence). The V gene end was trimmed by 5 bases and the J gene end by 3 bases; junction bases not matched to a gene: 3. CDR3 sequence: CAWATGDTEAFF. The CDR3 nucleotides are TGTGCCTGGGCAACAGGGGACACTGAAGCTTTCTTT.

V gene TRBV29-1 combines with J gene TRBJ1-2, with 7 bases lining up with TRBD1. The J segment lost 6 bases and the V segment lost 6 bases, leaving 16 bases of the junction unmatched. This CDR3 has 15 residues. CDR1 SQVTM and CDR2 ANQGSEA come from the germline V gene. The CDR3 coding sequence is TGCAGCGTCTCAGAAGACCCCGACAGGGTAAATGGCTACACCTTC. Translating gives CSVSEDPDRVNGYTF.

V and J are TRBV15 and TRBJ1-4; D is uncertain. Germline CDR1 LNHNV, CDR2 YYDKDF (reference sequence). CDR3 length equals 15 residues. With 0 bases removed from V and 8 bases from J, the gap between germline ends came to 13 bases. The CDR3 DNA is TGTGCCACCAGCAGAGATCTCATTACTTGGGAAAAACTGTTTTTT. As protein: CATSRDLITWEKLFF.

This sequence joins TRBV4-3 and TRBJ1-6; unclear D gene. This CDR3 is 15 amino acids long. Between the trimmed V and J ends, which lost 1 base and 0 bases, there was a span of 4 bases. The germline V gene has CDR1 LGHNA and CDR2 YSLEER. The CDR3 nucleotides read TGCGCCAGCAGCCAAGGGAGCTCCTATAATTCACCCCTCCACTTT. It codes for CASSQGSSYNSPLHF.

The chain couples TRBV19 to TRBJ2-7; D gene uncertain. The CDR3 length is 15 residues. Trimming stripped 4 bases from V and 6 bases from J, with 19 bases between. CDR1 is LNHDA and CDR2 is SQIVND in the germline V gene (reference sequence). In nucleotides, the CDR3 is TGTGCCAGTAGTAATCTCAAGCCCGGGTTCTCCGAGCAGTACTTC. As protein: CASSNLKPGFSEQYF.

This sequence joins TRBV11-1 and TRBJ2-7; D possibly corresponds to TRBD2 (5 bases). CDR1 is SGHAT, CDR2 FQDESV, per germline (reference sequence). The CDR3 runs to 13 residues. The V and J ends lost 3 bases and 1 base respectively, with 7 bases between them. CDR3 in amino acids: CASSFRESYEQYF. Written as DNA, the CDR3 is TGTGCCAGCAGCTTCCGGGAATCCTACGAGCAGTACTTC.

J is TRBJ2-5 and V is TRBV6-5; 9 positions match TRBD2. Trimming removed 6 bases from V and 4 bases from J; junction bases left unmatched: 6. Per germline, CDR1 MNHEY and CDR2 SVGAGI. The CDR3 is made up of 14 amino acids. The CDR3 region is CASSPGGLAETQYF. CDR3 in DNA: TGTGCCAGCAGCCCAGGGGGACTAGCAGAGACCCAGTACTTC.

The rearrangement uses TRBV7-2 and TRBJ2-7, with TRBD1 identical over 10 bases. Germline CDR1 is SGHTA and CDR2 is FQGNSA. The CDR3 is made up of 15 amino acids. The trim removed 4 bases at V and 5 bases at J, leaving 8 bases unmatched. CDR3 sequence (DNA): TGTGCCAGCAGCTCTCAGACAGGGGGCAGGAACGAGCAGTACTTC. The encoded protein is CASSSQTGGRNEQYF.

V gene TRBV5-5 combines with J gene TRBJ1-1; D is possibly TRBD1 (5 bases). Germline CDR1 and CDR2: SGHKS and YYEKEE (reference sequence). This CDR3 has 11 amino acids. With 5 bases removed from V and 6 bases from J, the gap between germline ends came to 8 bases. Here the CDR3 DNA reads TGTGCCAGCAGGGGGGGTGCTGAAGCTTTCTTT. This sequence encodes CASRGGAEAFF.